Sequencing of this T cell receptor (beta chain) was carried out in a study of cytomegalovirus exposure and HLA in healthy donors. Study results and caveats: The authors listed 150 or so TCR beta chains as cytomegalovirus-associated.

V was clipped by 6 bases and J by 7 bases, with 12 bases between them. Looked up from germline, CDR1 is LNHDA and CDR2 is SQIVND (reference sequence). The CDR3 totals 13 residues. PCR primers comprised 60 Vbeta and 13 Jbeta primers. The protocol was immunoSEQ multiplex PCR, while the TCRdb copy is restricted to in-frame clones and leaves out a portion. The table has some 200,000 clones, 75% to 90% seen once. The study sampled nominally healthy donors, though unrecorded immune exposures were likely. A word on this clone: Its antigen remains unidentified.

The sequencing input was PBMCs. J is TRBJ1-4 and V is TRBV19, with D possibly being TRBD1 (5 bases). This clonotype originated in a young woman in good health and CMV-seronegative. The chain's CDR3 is CASRLGGGEKLFF. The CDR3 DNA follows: TGTGCCAGTAGACTGGGCGGGGGTGAAAAACTGTTTTTT.